This entry concerns a single T cell receptor (beta chain). The antigen remains undetermined. This CDR3 contains 16 residues. Between the trimmed V and J ends, which lost 1 base and 4 bases, there was a span of 15 bases. Germline CDR1 and CDR2: LNHNV and YYDKDF (reference sequence). The protocol was immunoSEQ multiplex PCR, while the TCRdb copy is restricted to in-frame clones and leaves out a portion. The sample gives 180,000 or so clones, roughly 89% of which show up once; 1.5% to 2% is in the top ten. This sample stems from a study of T cell responses to AZD1222 COVID-19 vaccine. Points from the study as a whole: Scientists sampled the repertoires only once the peak T cell response had passed.

This clonotype was obtained from an adult in good health. V gene TRBV15 combines with J gene TRBJ2-3; weak D call: TRBD1 (6 bases). The sequencing used peripheral blood, collected on day 0 of AZD1222 vaccination. CDR3 bases: TGTGCCACCAGCAGAGGCCTCAGGGGAGAGGCAGATACGCAGTATTTT. It is translated as CATSRGLRGEADTQYF.